The T cell receptor beta chain under discussion was sequenced for a study of blood T cell repertoires in COVID-19 (TCRdb year 2020). With respect to the entire study: Collaborator samples came from the United States, Italy and Spain and covered acute and convalescent phases of COVID-19. The samples were drawn from two sources: the first 160 participants of the ongoing ImmuneRACE study, and approximately 1,300 subjects contributed by 6 global collaborators. The dataset comprised deeply sampled blood TCRbeta repertoires from subjects exposed to, actively infected with, or recovered from COVID-19. Where available, HLA class I and class II types were obtained from metadata supplied by the sample provider rather than from assay-based typing. A de-identified subject ID, COVID-19 status, age in years and sex were almost always included in the sample metadata. A freely available public database, intended as a resource for researchers studying the immune response to SARS-CoV-2, is where the repertoires were released. The prospective study material was composed of cDNA or gDNA derived from T cells, B-cell-depleted T cells, or PBMCs.

Results the study describes overall, beyond this receptor: How much clinical and demographic metadata was included differed by source and by participant, and the metadata was provided uncurated.

Collaborating institutions collected whole blood in K2EDTA tubes following their own protocols. For TCRbeta analysis, collaborators shipped samples in one of three forms: frozen whole blood, isolated PBMCs, or DNA extracted from either of those sample types. The immunoSEQ Assay, a bias-controlled multiplex PCR, was used to amplify TCRbeta CDR3 regions from genomic DNA. As for the authors' bioinformatics: The number of nucleated cells in each sample was estimated from the amplification of reference gene primers within the assay. To quantify the absolute abundance of each unique TCRbeta CDR3 rearrangement, sequence reads were collapsed and filtered. For each sample, productive Simpson clonality was calculated as the square root of Simpson's diversity index across productive rearrangements. TCRdb retrieved this table from immuneACCESS and kept in-frame rearrangements only. Not all clones are present; in checked studies, unresolved V genes account for under half, and no reason is known for the remainder. V and J calls and clone size follow that table, whereas D and trimming were derived from the DNA. The sample includes hundreds of thousands of clones, with roughly 83% observed a single time. Together, the top ten hold about 9% of the sample.

The CDR3 has 14 amino acids, counting the end cysteine and phenylalanine. The retained sequence is limited to the CDR3, 42 bases, with the frame set at the first base. Relative to germline, V is 3 bases shorter and J is 3 bases shorter, with 8 bases between their ends. For CDR1 and CDR2, the germline V gene lists KGHSH and LQKENI. Concerning this clone: Its antigen has not been determined. The input lacks base qualities; no much larger clone sits a single base away.

The sequencing sample was made of peripheral blood. This clonotype was obtained from a man older than 75 with acute or convalescent COVID-19. The chain is assembled from TRBV18 and TRBJ2-2; TRBD1 might be the D gene, on 6 matching bases. In nucleotide form, the sequence is TGTGCCAGCTCACCCGGACAGTACACCGGGGAGCTGTTTTTT. It is translated as CASSPGQYTGELFF.